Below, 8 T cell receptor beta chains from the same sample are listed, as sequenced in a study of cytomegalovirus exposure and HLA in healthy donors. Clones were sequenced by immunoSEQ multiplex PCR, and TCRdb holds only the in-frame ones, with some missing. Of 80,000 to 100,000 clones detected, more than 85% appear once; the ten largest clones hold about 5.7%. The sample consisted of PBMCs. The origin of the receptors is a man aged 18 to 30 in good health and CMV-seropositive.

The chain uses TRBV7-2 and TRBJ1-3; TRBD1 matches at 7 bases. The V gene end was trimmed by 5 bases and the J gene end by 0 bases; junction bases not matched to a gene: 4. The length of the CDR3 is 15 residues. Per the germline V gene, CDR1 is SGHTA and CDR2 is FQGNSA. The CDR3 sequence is CASSARDSSGNTIYF. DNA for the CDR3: TGTGCCAGCAGCGCCCGGGACAGCTCTGGAAACACCATATATTTT. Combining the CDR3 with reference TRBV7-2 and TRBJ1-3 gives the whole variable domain GAGVSQSPSNKVTEKGKDVELRCDPISGHTALYWYRQSLGQGLEFLIYFQGNSAPDKSGLPSDRFSAERTGGSVSTLTIQRTQQEDSAVYLCASSARDSSGNTIYFGEGSWLTVV.

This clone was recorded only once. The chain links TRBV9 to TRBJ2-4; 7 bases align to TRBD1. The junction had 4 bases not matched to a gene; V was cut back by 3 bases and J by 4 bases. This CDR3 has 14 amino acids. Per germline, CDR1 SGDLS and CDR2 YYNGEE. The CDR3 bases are TGTGCCAGCAGCGAAGGGACAGTAAAAAACATTCAGTACTTC. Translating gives CASSEGTVKNIQYF. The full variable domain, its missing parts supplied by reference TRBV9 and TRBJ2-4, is DSGVTQTPKHLITATGQRVTLRCSPRSGDLSVYWYQQSLDQGLQFLIQYYNGEERAKGNILERFSAQQFPDLHSELNLSSLELGDSALYFCASSEGTVKNIQYFGAGTRLSVL.

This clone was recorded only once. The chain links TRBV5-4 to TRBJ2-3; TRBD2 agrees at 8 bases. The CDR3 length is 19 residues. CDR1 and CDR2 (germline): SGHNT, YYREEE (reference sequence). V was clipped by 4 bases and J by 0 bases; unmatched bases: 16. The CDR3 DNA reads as TGTGCCAGCAGCATGGGAGGTAGGGCGGCTAGCGGGAGCACAGATACGCAGTATTTT. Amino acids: CASSMGGRAASGSTDTQYF.

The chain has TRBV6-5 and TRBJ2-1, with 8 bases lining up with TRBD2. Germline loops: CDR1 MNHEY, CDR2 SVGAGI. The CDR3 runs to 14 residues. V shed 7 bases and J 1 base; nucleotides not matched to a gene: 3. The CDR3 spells CASTERESYNEQFF. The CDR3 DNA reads TGTGCCAGCACAGAGCGGGAGTCCTACAATGAGCAGTTCTTC.

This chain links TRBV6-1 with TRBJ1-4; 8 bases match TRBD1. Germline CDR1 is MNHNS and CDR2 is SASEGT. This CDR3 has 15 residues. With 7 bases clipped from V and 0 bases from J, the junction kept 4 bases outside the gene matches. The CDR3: CASMTGDATNEKLFF. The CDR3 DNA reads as TGTGCCAGCATGACAGGGGATGCAACTAATGAAAAACTGTTTTTT.

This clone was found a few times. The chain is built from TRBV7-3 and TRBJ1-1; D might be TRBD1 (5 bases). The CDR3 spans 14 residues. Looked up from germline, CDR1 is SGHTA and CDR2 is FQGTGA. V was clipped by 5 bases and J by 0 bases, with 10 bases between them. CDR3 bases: TGTGCCAGCAGCCCCGACAGCATGAACACTGAAGCTTTCTTT. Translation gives CASSPDSMNTEAFF.

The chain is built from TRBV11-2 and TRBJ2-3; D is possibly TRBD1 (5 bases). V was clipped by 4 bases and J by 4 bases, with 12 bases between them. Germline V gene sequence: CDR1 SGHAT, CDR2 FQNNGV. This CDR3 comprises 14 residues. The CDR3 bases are TGTGCCAGCAGCTCGTGGGGCAAGTCAGATACGCAGTATTTT. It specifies CASSSWGKSDTQYF.

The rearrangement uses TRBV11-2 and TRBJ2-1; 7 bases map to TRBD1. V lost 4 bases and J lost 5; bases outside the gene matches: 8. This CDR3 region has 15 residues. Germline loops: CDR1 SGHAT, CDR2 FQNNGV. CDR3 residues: CASSSTGTEHNEQFF. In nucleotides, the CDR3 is TGTGCCAGCAGCTCGACCGGGACAGAACACAATGAGCAGTTCTTC.